Listed here are 17 T cell receptor beta chains from one sample, sequenced in a study of blood T cell repertoires in COVID-19. Clones were sequenced by immunoSEQ multiplex PCR, and TCRdb holds only the in-frame ones, with some missing. The sample gives some 360,000 clones, about 92% of which show up once; less than 5% is in the top ten. Sequenced sample: peripheral blood. Source of these receptors: a woman aged 55 to 70 with COVID-19, enrolled during active disease.

J is TRBJ2-7 and V is TRBV7-2, with a possible D match to TRBD2 (5 bases). The CDR3 extends over 14 amino acids. V was pared by 6 bases and J by 1 base, with 13 bases between. Germline V gene lookup returns CDR1 SGHTA and CDR2 FQGNSA. CDR3 region: CASRFSGSSYEQYF. CDR3 DNA: TGTGCCAGCAGATTCTCGGGGAGTTCCTACGAGCAGTACTTC.

The CDR3 DNA reads TGTGCCAGCAGCAAGCTCAACGAAATAGAGTCACCCCTCCACTTT. Its protein product is CASSKLNEIESPLHF. The rearrangement joins TRBV21-1 to TRBJ1-6. TRBV21-1 is labeled a pseudogene. This CDR3 is built from 15 residues.

The rearrangement uses TRBV7-2 and TRBJ2-2; 7 positions match TRBD1. Germline values: CDR1 SGHTA, CDR2 FQGNSA. This CDR3 is built from 17 residues. Trimming removed 2 bases from V and 0 bases from J; junction bases left unmatched: 6. The DNA for the CDR3 is TGTGCCAGCAGCTTATCCTCACAGGGGACGAACACCGGGGAGCTGTTTTTT. It yields the protein CASSLSSQGTNTGELFF.

The sample holds one count of this clone. The chain carries TRBV19 and TRBJ1-1, with D possibly TRBD1 on 6 matching bases. Germline V gene lookup returns CDR1 LNHDA and CDR2 SQIVND (reference sequence). The V gene lost 5 bases and the J gene lost 4 bases, with 17 bases spanning the gap. This CDR3 is 15 amino acids long. The CDR3 DNA follows: TGTGCCAGTAGTTTCGGCAGGGGTAGGGGCACTGAAGCTTTCTTT. This translates into CASSFGRGRGTEAFF.

The rearrangement joins TRBV29-1 to TRBJ1-2, with D maybe TRBD1 (5 bases). This CDR3 spans 13 amino acids. The germline gives CDR1 SQVTM, CDR2 ANQGSEA. Trimming removed 6 bases at V and 4 bases at J, with 15 bases between. CDR3 amino acids: CSVRQGGVYGYTF. In DNA form, the CDR3 reads TGCAGCGTCCGGCAGGGAGGGGTCTATGGCTACACCTTC.

The chain links TRBV15 to TRBJ2-1; D not certain. The CDR3 sequence is 13 residues long. V dropped 5 bases and J dropped 7 bases, with 12 bases sitting between them. Per germline, CDR1 LNHNV and CDR2 YYDKDF (reference sequence). The CDR3 bases are TGTGCCACCAGCTTTGAATCCGGGAATGAGCAGTTCTTC. Its translation: CATSFESGNEQFF.

This chain connects TRBV4-2 to TRBJ2-7; D perhaps matches TRBD1 (8 bases). Trimming left V 0 bases short and J 9 bases short, with 18 bases between. Germline V CDR1 and CDR2: LGHNA, YNFKEQ. CDR3 size: 15 residues. CDR3 region: CASSQDTGGDLGQYF. CDR3 bases: TGTGCCAGCAGCCAAGATACAGGGGGGGATTTGGGGCAGTACTTC.

The genes are TRBV23-1 and TRBJ2-5; D not resolved. TRBV23-1 belongs to the ORF category, with a function that is uncertain. The CDR3 length is 14 residues. The V end lost 0 bases, the J end lost 2 bases, and 7 bases lay between the germline ends. The DNA of the CDR3 is TGCGCCAGCAGTCAATCGAAACTGCAAGAGACCCAGTACTTC. This sequence encodes CASSQSKLQETQYF.

The V gene is TRBV28, the J gene TRBJ2-2; D gene ambiguous. V lost 5 bases and J lost 5, with 6 bases in between. The CDR3 has 12 amino acids. CDR1 and CDR2 from the germline V gene are MDHEN and SYDVKM. CDR3 residues: CASSPSTGELFF. The DNA for the CDR3 is TGTGCCAGCAGTCCCTCGACCGGGGAGCTGTTTTTT. The full variable domain, completed using reference TRBV28 and TRBJ2-2, is DVKVTQSSRYLVKRTGEKVFLECVQDMDHENMFWYRQDPGLGLRLIYFSYDVKMKEKGDIPEGYSVSREKKERFSLILESASTNQTSMYLCASSPSTGELFFGEGSRLTVL.

The CDR3 loop reads CASSWGLAGGELFF. The CDR3 DNA reads as TGTGCCAGCAGCTGGGGACTAGCGGGCGGGGAGCTGTTTTTT. J is TRBJ2-2 and V is TRBV11-2, with 12 bases lining up with TRBD2. With 4 bases clipped from V and 7 bases from J, the junction kept 1 base outside the gene matches. CDR3 size: 14 residues. CDR1 is SGHAT and CDR2 is FQNNGV in the germline V gene. Using reference TRBV11-2 and TRBJ2-2 for the parts outside the CDR3, the full variable domain is EAGVAQSPRYKIIEKRQSVAFWCNPISGHATLYWYQQILGQGPKLLIQFQNNGVVDDSQLPKDRFSAERLKGVDSTLKIQPAKLEDSAVYLCASSWGLAGGELFFGEGSRLTVL.

This clone occurred a few times. The chain couples TRBV7-9 to TRBJ2-7; possibly TRBD1 for D (6 bases). The germline gives CDR1 SEHNR, CDR2 FQNEAQ (reference sequence). Trimming took off 2 bases at V and 9 bases at J, with 11 bases between the two ends. This CDR3 has 12 amino acids. CDR3 amino acids: CASSLTGWAQYF. Written as DNA, the CDR3 is TGTGCCAGCAGCTTAACAGGGTGGGCGCAGTACTTC.

The rearrangement links TRBV2 to TRBJ2-3; 11 positions agree with TRBD2. Germline assignment: CDR1 SNHLY and CDR2 FYNNEI. Unmatched junction bases numbered 7, after V lost 3 bases and J lost 2 bases. The CDR3 is made up of 17 amino acids. CDR3 nucleotides: TGTGCCAGCAGTGATAATAGACTAGCGGGGATCACAGATACGCAGTATTTT. Its translation: CASSDNRLAGITDTQYF. Variable domain in full (rest from reference TRBV2 and TRBJ2-3): EPEVTQTPSHQVTQMGQEVILRCVPISNHLYFYWYRQILGQKVEFLVSFYNNEISEKSEIFDDQFSVERPDGSNFTLKIRSTKLEDSAMYFCASSDNRLAGITDTQYFGPGTRLTVL.

The V call is TRBV4-1, the J call TRBJ2-1, with D perhaps TRBD2 (5 bases). This CDR3 has 12 amino acids. CDR1 MGHRA and CDR2 YSYEKL come from the germline V gene. The ends were cut back, 8 bases at V and 3 bases at J, with 8 bases in the middle. CDR3 sequence (DNA): TGCGCCAGCGCCGGGAACTACAATGAGCAGTTCTTC. Translating it yields CASAGNYNEQFF.

The CDR3 DNA follows: TGTGCCAGCAGTGGAGAGGACTACTATAGCACAGATACGCAGTATTTT. Its translation: CASSGEDYYSTDTQYF. The chain employs TRBV28 and TRBJ2-3; D is perhaps TRBD2 (6 bases). The CDR3 has 16 amino acids. The V gene lost 5 bases and the J gene lost 0 bases, with 15 bases spanning the gap. Germline V gene data show CDR1 as MDHEN and CDR2 as SYDVKM.

This sequence joins TRBV5-8 and TRBJ1-2, with 7 bases matching TRBD1. The CDR3 covers 12 residues. The trim removed 5 bases at V and 7 bases at J, leaving 5 bases unmatched. CDR1 and CDR2 from the germline V gene are SGHTS and YDEGEE. The CDR3, as DNA: TGTGCCAGCAGTTTAGGACAGGCTGGCTACACCTTC. This gives the protein CASSLGQAGYTF.

This clone was observed once. The J gene is TRBJ1-1, the V gene TRBV18; 9 bases align to TRBD1. V gave up 6 bases and J gave up 2 bases; unmatched junction bases: 7. The germline V gene encodes CDR1 KGHSH and CDR2 LQKENI. The CDR3 has 15 amino acids. The CDR3 loop reads CASSDRTGVNTEAFF. CDR3 bases: TGTGCCAGCTCTGACCGGACAGGGGTAAACACTGAAGCTTTCTTT. The complete variable domain, with remaining parts taken from reference TRBV18 and TRBJ1-1, reads NAGVMQNPRHLVRRRGQEARLRCSPMKGHSHVYWYRQLPEEGLKFMVYLQKENIIDESGMPKERFSAEFPKEGPSILRIQQVVRGDSAAYFCASSDRTGVNTEAFFGQGTRLTVV.

The chain is built from TRBV4-1 and TRBJ1-2, with TRBD1 matching 7 bases. V shed 2 bases and J 11 bases; nucleotides not matched to a gene: 8. CDR3 size: 13 residues. Germline CDR1 is MGHRA and CDR2 is YSYEKL. The CDR3 bases are TGCGCCAGCAGCCAACCGGGACAGCCGACTTACACCTTC. Protein: CASSQPGQPTYTF.